The next 13 T cell receptor beta chains were all read from a single sample in a study of cytomegalovirus exposure and HLA in healthy donors. 60 Vbeta and 13 Jbeta primers were used in PCR. Assay used: immunoSEQ multiplex PCR; TCRdb lists only in-frame clones, some missing. Found here are 100,000 to 150,000 clones, 81% of them singletons; the top ten hold about 1%. Sequencing input: PBMCs. All receptors derive from a woman aged 30 to 39 in good health and CMV-seronegative.

The chain combines TRBV4-1 with TRBJ1-1; weak D call: TRBD1 (5 bases). The V gene's germline CDR1 is MGHRA and CDR2 YSYEKL. The CDR3 extends over 13 amino acids. The V end was cut by 5 bases, the J end by 1 base, with 8 bases between. The CDR3 is CASSNRGNTEAFF. The CDR3 DNA sequence: TGCGCCAGCAGCAATAGGGGGAACACTGAAGCTTTCTTT.

V usage is TRBV2 and J usage is TRBJ1-1; a weak D match, TRBD1 (6 bases). This CDR3 is 14 amino acids long. V shed 7 bases and J shed 2 bases, with 14 bases lying between them. Per the germline V gene, CDR1 is SNHLY and CDR2 is FYNNEI. CDR3 nucleotides: TGTGCCAGCACCCGGGACACGTCCAACACTGAAGCTTTCTTT. Protein product: CASTRDTSNTEAFF.

V usage is TRBV30 and J usage is TRBJ2-1; no clear D gene. The V end lost 0 bases, the J end lost 5 bases, and 5 bases lay between the germline ends. The germline gives CDR1 GTSNPN, CDR2 SVGIG (reference sequence). The CDR3 runs 12 residues. CDR3 region: CAWSVPNNEQFF. As DNA, the CDR3 is TGTGCCTGGAGTGTTCCCAACAATGAGCAGTTCTTC. Full variable domain (remainder filled in from reference TRBV30 and TRBJ2-1): SQTIHQWPATLVQPVGSPLSLECTVEGTSNPNLYWYRQAAGRGLQLLFYSVGIGQISSEVPQNLSASRPQDRQFILSSKKLLLSDSGFYLCAWSVPNNEQFFGPGTRLTVL.

This clone was seen more than once but under ten times. The chain has TRBV2 and TRBJ2-1; tentatively, D is TRBD2 (6 bases). The CDR3 consists of 17 residues. The germline V and J ends were trimmed by 3 bases and 4 bases, with 19 bases remaining between them. Germline V gene lookup returns CDR1 SNHLY and CDR2 FYNNEI. CDR3 in DNA: TGTGCCAGCAGTGACCTTGGGACGGAGGGACGGTACAATGAGCAGTTCTTC. Translating it yields CASSDLGTEGRYNEQFF. Variable domain in full (rest from reference TRBV2 and TRBJ2-1): EPEVTQTPSHQVTQMGQEVILRCVPISNHLYFYWYRQILGQKVEFLVSFYNNEISEKSEIFDDQFSVERPDGSNFTLKIRSTKLEDSAMYFCASSDLGTEGRYNEQFFGPGTRLTVL.

CDR3 in amino acids: CASSPRTGMLYEQYF. The DNA for the CDR3 is TGCGCCAGCAGCCCACGGACAGGGATGCTCTACGAGCAGTACTTC. J is TRBJ2-7 and V is TRBV5-1; 8 positions agree with TRBD1. The germline V gene has CDR1 SGHRS and CDR2 YFSETQ. CDR3 length: 15 residues. The junction had 9 bases not matched to a gene; V was cut back by 4 bases and J by 3 bases.

The table lists this clone with a count of one. The CDR3 DNA sequence: TGTGCCAGCAGAACTACCCAAGAGACCCAGTACTTC. Protein product: CASRTTQETQYF. The gene calls are TRBV2 and TRBJ2-5, with D hard to call. The V end lost 6 bases, the J end lost 1 base, and 6 bases lay between the germline ends. CDR3 length: 12 amino acids. Germline lookup yields CDR1 SNHLY and CDR2 FYNNEI.

V and J are TRBV11-2 and TRBJ2-7; a weak D match, TRBD1 (7 bases). The CDR3 loop spans 15 amino acids. CDR1 and CDR2 from the germline V gene are SGHAT and FQNNGV. V lost 2 bases and J lost 5, with 16 bases in between. CDR3 DNA: TGTGCCAGCAGCTTAACAGTCCCAGGGGGGAACGAGCAGTACTTC. It encodes CASSLTVPGGNEQYF. The whole variable domain, remainder taken from reference TRBV11-2 and TRBJ2-7, is EAGVAQSPRYKIIEKRQSVAFWCNPISGHATLYWYQQILGQGPKLLIQFQNNGVVDDSQLPKDRFSAERLKGVDSTLKIQPAKLEDSAVYLCASSLTVPGGNEQYFGPGTRLTVT.

This clone was counted once. V and J are TRBV9 and TRBJ2-3, with 9 nucleotides matching TRBD2. The CDR3 has 15 residues. Germline loops: CDR1 SGDLS, CDR2 YYNGEE. V lost 0 bases, J lost 6 bases, and 5 bases stayed unmatched. In DNA, the CDR3 is TGTGCCAGCAGCGTAGAGGGCGGGAGGGGTGATACGCAGTATTTT. Its translation: CASSVEGGRGDTQYF.

The chain employs TRBV11-2 and TRBJ1-2; D perhaps matches TRBD1 (5 bases). The CDR3 has 13 residues. Germline values: CDR1 SGHAT, CDR2 FQNNGV. V dropped 4 bases and J dropped 3 bases, with 9 bases sitting between them. CDR3 residues: CASSWGSDYGYTF. For the CDR3, the DNA is TGTGCCAGCAGCTGGGGCTCTGACTATGGCTACACCTTC.

The chain joins TRBV27 to TRBJ2-7; D unclear. CDR3 size: 13 residues. Looked up from germline, CDR1 is MNHEY and CDR2 is SMNVEV (reference sequence). V shed 6 bases and J shed 2 bases, with 11 bases lying between them. The CDR3 nucleotides read TGTGCCAGCAGCCCGGGTGCCACCTACGAGCAGTACTTC. Its translation: CASSPGATYEQYF.

V gene TRBV7-2 combines with J gene TRBJ2-1; TRBD1 matches at 9 bases. This CDR3 has 14 amino acids. Germline V gives CDR1 SGHTA, CDR2 FQGNSA. V trimming: 5 bases; J trimming: 8 bases; junction bases outside the gene matches: 7. CDR3 coding DNA: TGTGCCAGCAGCCCCAACAGGGGGCTGGATGAGCAGTTCTTC. It encodes CASSPNRGLDEQFF.

The chain joins TRBV27 to TRBJ1-1; D remains ambiguous. V gave up 7 bases and J gave up 2 bases, with 14 bases separating them. The CDR3 has 14 amino acids. Germline lookup yields CDR1 MNHEY and CDR2 SMNVEV (reference sequence). CDR3 bases: TGTGCCAGCACCCAATTCGGTCCTAACACTGAAGCTTTCTTT. The encoded protein is CASTQFGPNTEAFF.

The chain couples TRBV19 to TRBJ2-1; 8 bases agree with TRBD2. The CDR3 consists of 15 residues. Germline assignment: CDR1 LNHDA and CDR2 SQIVND (reference sequence). J gave up 6 bases and V 3 bases, and 7 bases lay outside the gene matches. CDR3 DNA sequence: TGTGCCAGTAGTATCGTCTTAGCGGGAAGCAATGAGCAGTTCTTC. Protein product: CASSIVLAGSNEQFF.